A selection of T cell receptor beta chains follows, all from one sample in a study of cytomegalovirus exposure and HLA in healthy donors. The repertoire was sequenced with immunoSEQ multiplex PCR; TCRdb's copy has only in-frame clones and lacks some. The sample includes roughly 200,000 clones, about four fifths of them seen just once. The specimen was PBMCs. The receptors were gathered from a female donor in good health and CMV-seronegative. Both conserved end residues are trimmed from each CDR3.

v_call,j_call,cdr3_aa
TRBV6-1,TRBJ1-6,ASNSGGRNSPLH
TRBV5-1,TRBJ2-1,ASSLYFRNEQF
TRBV2,TRBJ2-3,ASPRSTDTQY
TRBV9,TRBJ2-5,ASSVRRGGETQY
TRBV28,TRBJ1-1,ASSLDSYTEAF
TRBV5-1,TRBJ2-7,ASSATSGGAAEQY
TRBV5-6,TRBJ1-1,ASSLGGGVSEAF
TRBV9,TRBJ1-2,ASSVDPGGSYGYT
TRBV2,TRBJ2-1,ASTPSSGTSGELQYGEQF
TRBV7-8,TRBJ1-2,ASSTLEGSSYGYT
TRBV4-1,TRBJ2-7,ASSQGPGEQY
TRBV5-6,TRBJ2-7,ASSLRQGNSYEQY
TRBV19,TRBJ1-2,ASNNDRWKSSGYT
TRBV5-1,TRBJ1-1,ASSPTDWASTEAF
TRBV27,TRBJ2-7,ASSPTSGSLDEQY
TRBV28,TRBJ2-4,ASSYPQGTEVSKNIQY
TRBV30,TRBJ2-5,AWSVTKAETQY
TRBV6-1,TRBJ1-2,ASSESYGYT
TRBV27,TRBJ2-1,ASIRDNEQF
TRBV21-1,TRBJ2-7,ASSKELFAAGETYEQY
TRBV27,TRBJ2-1,ASSPRQTTYNEQF
TRBV7-9,TRBJ2-5,ASSPYLAAVKEQY
TRBV7-6,TRBJ1-6,ASSLMGVNSPLH
TRBV29-1,TRBJ2-5,SAGGAGTVPAETQY
TRBV2,TRBJ1-5,ASSRDSRGNQPQH
TRBV2,TRBJ2-7,ASSEARGSYEQY
TRBV5-1,TRBJ2-2,ASSLRQGGTGELF
TRBV7-9,TRBJ1-2,AGTGGAGGYT